This paragraph covers one TCR beta chain sequence. Its antigen remains unidentified. No much larger clone exists at a distance of one base, and base qualities are not known. The germline V gene yields SGHAT for CDR1 and FQNNGV for CDR2. Unmatched junction bases come to 7, with V trimmed by 5 bases and J by 3 bases. Taken from cysteine to phenylalanine, the CDR3 has 15 residues. The entry retains the CDR3 DNA only, 45 bases that are in frame from base 1. The data derive from a study of a mutant IDH1 vaccine in newly diagnosed glioma listed by TCRdb under 2021. Concerning the study at large: Vaccination was initiated 4-6 weeks after radiotherapy alone, or concurrently with temozolomide cycles in the chemotherapy-containing groups. Of the approximately 33 patients who were treated, approximately 60% were male and about 40% were female, and the mean age was approximately 40 years. Before enrollment, most patients had been given radiochemotherapy with temozolomide as standard therapy, while the rest had received either radiotherapy alone or temozolomide alone. The week-35 safety follow-up took place at visit V12, and the week-47 end of study took place at visit V13. Peripheral blood was collected at six visits: V03 (baseline), V05, V07, V10, V12 and V13. For exploratory analyses, longitudinal TCRB deep sequencing was carried out in 25 to 30 treated patients wherever samples were available.

Receptors were amplified or captured by the immunoSEQ multiplex PCR assay. Rearranged TCR beta chain sequences were amplified using the hsTCRB Kit according to the manufacturer's protocol. TCRB libraries were sequenced on an Illumina MiSeq. The original pipeline was this. The kit vendor's proprietary platform handled demultiplexing, trimming and gene mapping. TCRdb took over this immuneACCESS table, retaining in-frame rearrangements with V and J assigned. Such tables are incomplete; in checked studies, under half of the missing clones stem from an unresolved V gene, and the remainder is unexplained. V and J calls and clone size are given by that table; D and trimming were obtained from the DNA. Recorded for this sample are fewer than 35,000 clones; roughly three quarters of them occurred a single time. About 10% of the sample rests with the top ten. The meaning of the sample's time point label: week 35, safety follow-up. Each vaccine dose was 300 ug of a 20-mer mutant IDH1 peptide in Montanide, given subcutaneously with topical imiquimod. Across visits V03 through V10, patients got a total of eight vaccinations, given in weeks 1, 3, 5, 7, 11, 15, 19 and 23. All donors had newly diagnosed IDH1-mutant astrocytomas of WHO grade 3 or 4 that showed loss of nuclear ATRX. The samples were drawn from NOA16, a multicentre, single-arm, open-label phase I trial in Germany that tested a mutant IDH1 peptide vaccine in humans for the first time. The DNeasy Blood and Tissue Kit was used to extract genomic DNA from EDTA blood for TCRB sequencing.

Here is what the overall study found, with its caveats: The authors noted that analyses of patient blood samples could not be reproduced because of sample limitations. Availability determined which PBMC samples were chosen for TCRB deep sequencing. Pseudoprogression seemed to be unrelated to changes in the top peripheral T cell clonotypes found by TCRB sequencing. Vaccine-induced immune responses across multiple MHC alleles were detected in approximately 94% of patients.

The source material was PBMCs, sampled from a glioma patient whose treatment included an IDH1 peptide vaccine. This receptor chain uses TRBV11-2 and TRBJ2-7, with 10 central nucleotides matching TRBD2. The receptor was isolated from a woman aged 40 to 55 with glioma. The CDR3 has the sequence CASSQGSGGYYEQYF. The nucleotide sequence reads TGTGCCAGCAGCCAAGGTAGCGGGGGGTACTACGAGCAGTACTTC. Reference TRBV11-2 and TRBJ2-7 proteins supply the regions before and after the CDR3; the full variable domain is: EAGVAQSPRYKIIEKRQSVAFWCNPISGHATLYWYQQILGQGPKLLIQFQNNGVVDDSQLPKDRFSAERLKGVDSTLKIQPAKLEDSAVYLCASSQGSGGYYEQYFGPGTRLTVT.